This TCR beta chain was identified in a study of beta chain features in type 1 diabetes. Study-level points and caveats: In comparison with healthy donors, patients had naive, central memory and Treg TCRB repertoires that appeared more similar. The question left open here concerned HLA type influencing TCRB rearrangement. Patients with Type 1 diabetes showed moderately but significantly shorter TCRB CDR3s in all four CD4+ subsets.

The authors sorted CD4+ naive, central memory, regulatory and stem cell-like memory cells via CD45RO/CCR7/CD25/CD127/CD95/CD27. Germline CDR1 and CDR2: SGHRS and YFSETQ. The ends lost 1 base at V and 0 bases at J; junction bases unmatched: 3. This CDR3 spans 15 amino acids. About this clone itself: Its antigen is not known.

Expressed TCRB transcripts were sequenced after all isolated RNA was converted to cDNA. Produced via immunoSEQ multiplex PCR; TCRdb's table is partial and in-frame only. The sample holds 250,000 to 300,000 clones, less than 30% seen once. The origin of this receptor is a woman aged 25 to 45 with type 1 diabetes. The sample consisted of naive CD4+ T cells from blood. The genes are TRBV5-1 and TRBJ1-1; TRBD1 matches at 7 bases. Here the CDR3 reads CASSLQGGLNTEAFF. The CDR3 DNA follows: TGCGCCAGCAGCTTGCAGGGGGGATTGAACACTGAAGCTTTCTTT.